This TCR beta chain was captured in a study of T-cell reconstitution after alpha-beta-depleted transplantation in children. Study results and limitations: The authors attributed T-cell counts and diversity one year after transplant mostly to newly produced T cells. Several hundred rapidly expanded clones from non-depleted graft cells reportedly supplied alpha-beta T cells about two months post-transplant. Surviving recipient T cells and thymic progenitors underlay high day-60 TCRbeta diversity in some patients.

It was with unique molecular identifiers that the TCRbeta library was prepared. TCRdb ran MiXCR on the PCR reads and lists one entry per CDR3 protein. The profile shows approximately 300,000 distinct CDR3 sequences, 11% of them singletons. There are many counts of this clonotype. Its cognate antigen is unknown. Sequencing was performed on peripheral blood, taken 180 days after TCRalphabeta/CD19-depleted stem cell transplant. This TCR was recovered from a male patient between 2 and 10 years old who had a stem cell transplant for chronic granulomatous disease, so the T cells may come from the graft donor.

The CDR3 protein is CSLELQTGTQYF. The DNA of the CDR3 is TGCAGTCTAGAGCTGCAGACGGGTACGCAGTATTTT. V is TRBV20-1 and J is TRBJ2-3; D not resolved. V shed 8 bases and J shed 8 bases, with 17 bases lying between them. The CDR3 runs to 12 residues. Germline loops: CDR1 DFQATT, CDR2 SNEGSKA (reference sequence).